The 9 T cell receptor beta chains presented below share a single source sample, sequenced in a study of beta chain features in type 1 diabetes. Whole-study results and caveats: TCRB CDR3s were moderately but significantly shorter in Type 1 diabetes patients in all four CD4+ subsets.

Expressed TCRB transcripts were sequenced because the isolated RNA had all been reverse transcribed beforehand. Clones were sequenced by immunoSEQ multiplex PCR, and TCRdb holds only the in-frame ones, with some missing. The sample lists about 340,000 clones; around an eighth were seen once. The antigens for these receptors are not known. Material: naive CD4+ T cells from blood. The receptor set was obtained from a young woman with type 1 diabetes.

The rearrangement joins TRBV18 to TRBJ1-5, with D hard to call. The V end was cut by 4 bases, the J end by 5 bases, with 9 bases between. Germline V gives CDR1 KGHSH, CDR2 LQKENI. The CDR3 is made up of 13 amino acids. The CDR3 coding sequence is TGTGCCAGCTCACTTGATTTAGATCAGCCCCAGCATTTT. Translated, it gives CASSLDLDQPQHF.

A few counts support this clone. The genes are TRBV28 and TRBJ1-1; possible D gene TRBD1, 5 bases. The V end was cut by 1 base, the J end by 5 bases, with 20 bases between. The CDR3 extends over 17 amino acids. Per germline, CDR1 MDHEN and CDR2 SYDVKM. CDR3 coding DNA: TGTGCCAGCAGTTTATTCCCAGGGCAAGGGGTTGGGACTGAAGCTTTCTTT. It translates to CASSLFPGQGVGTEAFF.

V and J are TRBV18 and TRBJ2-3; 9 bases agree with TRBD2. CDR3 length: 16 amino acids. Per the germline V gene, CDR1 is KGHSH and CDR2 is LQKENI. V shed 2 bases and J 4 bases; nucleotides not matched to a gene: 7. The CDR3 region has the DNA TGTGCCAGCTCACCAAGGGCTAGCGGGACCGCAGATACGCAGTATTTT. It encodes CASSPRASGTADTQYF.

CDR3: CASTENRDLQETQYF. CDR3 DNA sequence: TGTGCCAGCACCGAGAATAGGGACTTACAAGAGACCCAGTACTTC. The chain employs TRBV6-6 and TRBJ2-5, with a weak D call TRBD2 (6 bases). Germline V gives CDR1 MNHNY, CDR2 SVGAGI (reference sequence). CDR3 length: 15 amino acids. The V gene lost 7 bases and the J gene lost 2 bases, with 17 bases spanning the gap.

The chain recombines TRBV16 with TRBJ2-7, with unresolved D. The ends were cut back, 2 bases at V and 4 bases at J, with 9 bases in the middle. Per germline, CDR1 KGHSY and CDR2 FQNENV. CDR3 size: 13 residues. CDR3 sequence: CASSQPARYEQYF. For the CDR3, the DNA is TGTGCCAGCAGCCAACCCGCGCGGTACGAGCAGTACTTC.

The chain links TRBV9 to TRBJ2-3, with TRBD2 identical over 9 bases. The CDR3 spans 15 residues. From germline, CDR1 is SGDLS and CDR2 YYNGEE. Losses at the gene ends were 4 bases for V and 1 base for J; bases not matched to a gene: 4. CDR3: CASSLGTSRTDTQYF. The CDR3 DNA reads as TGTGCCAGCAGCCTAGGGACTAGCCGCACAGATACGCAGTATTTT.

The gene calls are TRBV10-1 and TRBJ2-2, with D possibly TRBD2 on 6 matching bases. This CDR3 is 11 amino acids long. The V gene's germline CDR1 is WNHNN and CDR2 SYGVQD (reference sequence). V was cut by 9 bases and J by 5 bases, with 7 bases left in between. The chain's CDR3 is CAREGTGELFF. CDR3 nucleotides: TGCGCCAGGGAGGGTACCGGGGAGCTGTTTTTT.

This clone has more than one count but fewer than ten. The chain carries TRBV29-1 and TRBJ2-4; TRBD2 matches 13 bases. CDR3 length equals 16 residues. Germline V CDR1 and CDR2: SQVTM, ANQGSEA. J was trimmed by 12 bases and V by 0 bases; bases with no gene match: 11. CDR3 in DNA: TGCAGCGTTGAAGATCTTCATACTAGCGGGAGGGGGCCTCAGTACTTC. This encodes CSVEDLHTSGRGPQYF.

V is TRBV7-2 and J is TRBJ2-3, with D uncertain. V lost 1 base, J lost 3 bases, and 5 bases lay in between. The CDR3 extends over 13 amino acids. The germline CDR1 and CDR2 sequences are SGHTA and FQGNSA. Here the CDR3 DNA reads TGTGCCAGCAGCTTAGACGGGACAGATACGCAGTATTTT. This sequence encodes CASSLDGTDTQYF.